This TCR beta chain was retrieved from a study of regulatory T cells in long-lasting Graves disease. Across the study: Graves' cases, newly diagnosed, had used antithyroid drugs under 3 months. Overall study findings and caveats: With persistent disease, TRBV28, TRBJ1-2 and TRBJ2-5 were the favored segments.

Notes on this clonotype: The antigen is unknown.

The CDR3 runs to 16 residues. The germline V gene encodes CDR1 LNHNV and CDR2 YYDKDF (reference sequence). Trimming removed 0 bases from V and 5 bases from J; junction bases left unmatched: 8. Time point indicated: newly diagnosed GD, antithyroid drugs for less than 3 months. Following extraction of RNA from PBMCs, that RNA was used to make the TCR library. Library construction for TCR beta used iRepertoire HTBI primers and Arm-PCR of CDR3 regions. One entry per CDR3 protein results from TCRdb running MiXCR on the multiplex PCR reads. The table has approximately 390,000 distinct CDR3 sequences, about 16% seen once. These sequences were also reported in another study, on T cells in Graves' hyperthyroidism and ophthalmopathy. From that paper: A first-round RT-PCR of the TCR CDR3 used the HTBI primer set.

The starting material was peripheral blood mononuclear cells (PBMCs), obtained at new diagnosis, from a patient treated with antithyroid drugs. The chain combines TRBV15 with TRBJ2-7; TRBD2 matches at 9 bases. This sequence was found in a young woman with Graves disease. The CDR3 loop reads CATSRESSGELHEQYF. CDR3 nucleotides: TGTGCCACCAGCAGAGAGTCTAGCGGGGAGCTCCACGAGCAGTACTTC. The full variable domain, in which reference TRBV15 and TRBJ2-7 provide the parts outside the CDR3, is DAMVIQNPRYQVTQFGKPVTLSCSQTLNHNVMYWYQQKSSQAPKLLFHYYDKDFNNEADTPDNFQSRRPNTSFCFLDIRSPGLGDTAMYLCATSRESSGELHEQYFGPGTRLTVT.